These T cell receptor beta chains were read from a single sample in a study of Ad26.COV2.S vaccination and SARS-CoV-2 variants. Sequenced by immunoSEQ multiplex PCR; TCRdb stores in-frame clones only, minus some. The table records hundreds of thousands of clones, around 89% of them present only once. Sample: peripheral blood, taken in a trial of Ad26.COV2.S vaccine versus placebo. These receptors were collected from a person between 18 and 60 years old who received the Ad26.COV2.S COVID-19 vaccine or a placebo. CDR3s include the opening cysteine and the closing phenylalanine or tryptophan. The order of the fields is J gene, V gene, clone size, D gene, CDR3 protein, CDR3 DNA. The D gene is left open where the match is weak. Not every row has a clone size; where given, it reads once, few, many or a size class.

J: TRBJ2-1
V: TRBV27
size: once
D: .
CDR3: CASSLRTEDIPYNEQFF
DNA: TGTGCCAGCAGTTTAAGAACAGAAGATATTCCCTACAATGAGCAGTTCTTC

J: TRBJ2-7
V: TRBV21-1
size: .
D: .
CDR3: CASSSQGDRVSYEQYF
DNA: TGTGCCAGCAGCTCCCAAGGGGACAGGGTCTCCTACGAGCAGTACTTC

J: TRBJ2-1
V: TRBV7-8
size: .
D: TRBD2
CDR3: CATAAGVYNEQFF
DNA: TGTGCCACCGCCGCGGGGGTATACAATGAGCAGTTCTTC

J: TRBJ2-7
V: TRBV19
size: .
D: .
CDR3: CASSNSRQGGDEQYF
DNA: TGTGCCAGTAGTAACTCCCGACAGGGAGGGGACGAGCAGTACTTC

J: TRBJ2-5
V: TRBV7-9
size: .
D: .
CDR3: CASSMTATQETQYF
DNA: TGTGCCAGCAGCATGACAGCGACTCAAGAGACCCAGTACTTC

J: TRBJ1-1
V: TRBV18
size: once
D: .
CDR3: CASSFYRVNTEAFF
DNA: TGTGCCAGCTCATTTTACAGGGTGAACACTGAAGCTTTCTTT

J: TRBJ2-1
V: TRBV28
size: .
D: TRBD1
CDR3: CASSFSPGGSDNEQFF
DNA: TGTGCCAGCAGTTTTTCCCCAGGGGGCTCCGACAATGAGCAGTTCTTC

J: TRBJ2-7
V: TRBV2
size: .
D: .
CDR3: CASRQDSYEQYF
DNA: TGTGCCAGCAGACAAGACAGCTACGAGCAGTACTTC

J: TRBJ1-1
V: TRBV7-8
size: .
D: .
CDR3: CASSPGPVRNTEAFF
DNA: TGTGCCAGCAGCCCTGGGCCTGTTCGAAACACTGAAGCTTTCTTT

J: TRBJ1-2
V: TRBV20-1
size: .
D: TRBD1
CDR3: CSASLQTGGGYTF
DNA: TGCAGTGCTAGTCTCCAAACAGGGGGGGGCTACACCTTC

J: TRBJ1-2
V: TRBV18
size: few
D: TRBD1
CDR3: CASSPTGRTDRGPDYGYTF
DNA: TGTGCCAGCTCACCCACAGGAAGAACGGACAGGGGGCCGGACTATGGCTACACCTTC

J: TRBJ1-5
V: TRBV12-3/TRBV12-4
size: once
D: .
CDR3: CASNHIRSQPQHF
DNA: TGTGCCAGCAATCATATAAGATCTCAGCCCCAGCATTTT

J: TRBJ1-6
V: TRBV5-1
size: few
D: .
CDR3: CASSLGQGFSPLHF
DNA: TGCGCCAGCAGCTTGGGGCAGGGATTCTCACCCCTCCACTTT

J: TRBJ2-1
V: TRBV19
size: .
D: TRBD1
CDR3: CASKLRDRADNEQFF
DNA: TGTGCCAGTAAGCTCCGGGACAGGGCCGACAATGAGCAGTTCTTC

J: TRBJ2-7
V: TRBV28
size: few
D: .
CDR3: CASSSEGQMANEQYF
DNA: TGTGCCAGCAGTTCGGAAGGACAAATGGCTAACGAGCAGTACTTC

J: TRBJ2-5
V: TRBV11-2
size: .
D: .
CDR3: CASSLDSETQYF
DNA: TGTGCCAGCAGCTTAGACTCAGAGACCCAGTACTTC

J: TRBJ2-1
V: TRBV3-1/TRBV3-2
size: once
D: .
CDR3: CAGSQDIFGRDEQFF
DNA: TGTGCCGGCAGCCAAGATATTTTCGGTAGAGATGAGCAGTTCTTC

J: TRBJ1-3
V: TRBV19
size: few
D: .
CDR3: CASSIVRSSGNTIYF
DNA: TGTGCCAGTAGTATAGTTCGCAGCTCTGGAAACACCATATATTTT

J: TRBJ1-1
V: TRBV5-1
size: .
D: TRBD1
CDR3: CASSLGTGEVEAFF
DNA: TGCGCCAGCAGCTTGGGTACAGGGGAAGTTGAAGCTTTCTTT

J: TRBJ2-7
V: TRBV5-1
size: .
D: TRBD2
CDR3: CASSLDPQVAGVSYEQYF
DNA: TGCGCCAGCAGCTTGGACCCCCAGGTGGCGGGAGTGTCCTACGAGCAGTACTTC